The rows below give T cell receptor beta chains drawn from one sample of a study of beta chain features in type 1 diabetes. The assay was immunoSEQ multiplex PCR, and TCRdb's table has in-frame clones only and misses some. The sample shows some 160,000 clones, approximately 8.8% of them seen only once. The sequenced sample was central memory CD4+ T cells from blood. These receptors came from a woman younger than 45 with type 1 diabetes. CDR3s include the opening cysteine and the closing phenylalanine or tryptophan. A D gene is named only where the DNA matches it firmly. Some rows have no size entry. The others give once, few or many, or a class for an expanded clone.

clone_size | j_call | d_call | cdr3_length | v_call | cdr3_aa | cdr3_nt
- | TRBJ2-1 | TRBD2 | 18 | TRBV7-8 | CASSLRLAGELTYNEQFF | TGTGCCAGCAGCTTAAGACTAGCGGGAGAACTTACCTACAATGAGCAGTTCTTC
- | TRBJ2-5 | - | 15 | TRBV5-1 | CASSLGGGYQETQYF | TGCGCCAGCAGCTTGGGAGGAGGGTACCAAGAGACCCAGTACTTC
few | TRBJ1-1 | - | 14 | TRBV7-2 | CASSIQGRDTEAFF | TGTGCCAGCAGCATTCAGGGGAGAGATACTGAAGCTTTCTTT
few | TRBJ2-7 | - | 12 | TRBV28 | CASSAQVYEQYF | TGTGCCAGCAGTGCACAGGTCTACGAGCAGTACTTC
- | TRBJ2-7 | TRBD2 | 14 | TRBV25-1 | CASSSKREGYEQYF | TGTGCCAGCAGTAGCAAGCGGGAGGGGTACGAGCAGTACTTC
- | TRBJ1-2 | - | 12 | TRBV7-2 | CASSLVDYGYTF | TGTGCCAGCAGCTTAGTCGACTATGGCTACACCTTC
- | TRBJ1-2 | - | 14 | TRBV7-8 | CASSAWQGMYGYTF | TGTGCCAGCAGCGCCTGGCAGGGGATGTATGGCTACACCTTC
- | TRBJ2-1 | - | 15 | TRBV5-1 | CASSLVTSSYNEQFF | TGCGCCAGCAGCTTGGTTACCAGCTCCTACAATGAGCAGTTCTTC
- | TRBJ2-1 | - | 16 | TRBV11-3 | CASSLGLELNMDEQFF | TGTGCCAGCAGCTTAGGACTAGAGCTAAATATGGATGAGCAGTTCTTC
many | TRBJ2-7 | TRBD2 | 14 | TRBV7-9 | CASSSSGRANMEYF | TGTGCCAGCAGTTCTAGCGGGAGGGCAAATATGGAGTACTTC
- | TRBJ1-2 | - | 14 | TRBV28 | CASGKGTEAYGYTF | TGTGCCAGCGGGAAGGGGACTGAAGCATATGGCTACACCTTC
few | TRBJ2-7 | TRBD2 | 14 | TRBV30 | CAWSSTSGRREQYF | TGTGCCTGGAGTTCGACTAGCGGGAGACGCGAGCAGTACTTC
few | TRBJ1-2 | TRBD1 | 14 | TRBV7-9 | CASSPGQGWYGYTF | TGTGCCAGCAGCCCGGGACAGGGATGGTATGGCTACACCTTC
- | TRBJ2-7 | - | 13 | TRBV14 | CASSQNGVYEQYF | TGTGCCAGCAGCCAAAACGGAGTCTACGAGCAGTACTTC
- | TRBJ2-5 | TRBD2 | 15 | TRBV18 | CASSPLAGQGETQYF | TGTGCCAGCTCACCACTAGCGGGACAAGGAGAGACCCAGTACTTC
- | TRBJ1-5 | - | 12 | TRBV10-3 | CAIGGQDQPQHF | TGTGCCATCGGCGGTCAAGATCAGCCCCAGCATTTT
- | TRBJ2-7 | - | 12 | TRBV2 | CASSDPFYEQYF | TGTGCCAGCAGTGACCCCTTTTACGAGCAGTACTTC
few | TRBJ2-7 | - | 16 | TRBV7-9 | CASNPLPQGSSYEQYF | TGTGCCAGCAACCCCCTCCCGCAGGGGTCATCCTACGAGCAGTACTTC
few | TRBJ2-5 | TRBD2 | 16 | TRBV5-1 | CASSLAIAGGPETQYF | TGCGCCAGCAGCTTGGCCATAGCGGGAGGTCCAGAGACCCAGTACTTC
- | TRBJ2-7 | - | 15 | TRBV2 | CASSGGDPRTYEQYF | TGTGCCAGCAGTGGGGGGGACCCTCGGACCTACGAGCAGTACTTC
- | TRBJ2-7 | TRBD2 | 15 | TRBV7-9 | CASSEGRAQGREQYF | TGTGCCAGCAGCGAAGGGAGGGCCCAAGGGAGAGAGCAGTACTTC
- | TRBJ2-2 | TRBD1 | 15 | TRBV5-1 | CASSSRQGNTGELFF | TGCGCCAGCAGCTCAAGACAGGGGAACACCGGGGAGCTGTTTTTT
few | TRBJ2-3 | - | 12 | TRBV6-6 | CASTARADTQYF | TGTGCCAGCACAGCCAGGGCAGATACGCAGTATTTT
few | TRBJ1-5 | - | 14 | TRBV10-3 | CAISVGTVDQPQHF | TGTGCCATCAGTGTTGGCACAGTGGATCAGCCCCAGCATTTT
few | TRBJ2-3 | - | 14 | TRBV9 | CASSVGWEADTQYF | TGTGCCAGCAGCGTAGGGTGGGAGGCGGATACGCAGTATTTT
- | TRBJ2-2 | - | 13 | TRBV5-6 | CASRLQVTGELFF | TGTGCCAGCAGGCTACAGGTCACCGGGGAGCTGTTTTTT
- | TRBJ1-1 | - | 11 | TRBV25-1 | CATTINTEAFF | TGTGCCACCACAATTAACACTGAAGCTTTCTTT
few | TRBJ1-1 | TRBD1 | 14 | TRBV29-1 | CSVEAGGWITEAFF | TGCAGCGTTGAAGCAGGGGGCTGGATCACTGAAGCTTTCTTT
few | TRBJ1-2 | - | 13 | TRBV7-3 | CASSLEGRRGYTF | TGTGCCAGCAGCCTCGAGGGAAGACGTGGCTACACCTTC
many | TRBJ2-7 | - | 17 | TRBV15 | CATSRARLGGRPYEQYF | TGTGCCACCAGCAGAGCCCGCTTGGGAGGCCGCCCCTACGAGCAGTACTTC
many | TRBJ2-1 | TRBD2 | 17 | TRBV19 | CASSMSSGRSSYNEQFF | TGTGCCAGTAGTATGTCTAGCGGGAGAAGCTCCTACAATGAGCAGTTCTTC
- | TRBJ2-7 | TRBD2 | 16 | TRBV18 | CASSPRVAGDSYEQYF | TGTGCCAGCTCTCCCCGGGTAGCGGGAGACTCCTACGAGCAGTACTTC
- | TRBJ2-3 | TRBD1 | 16 | TRBV7-2 | CASSRQTGQGTDTQYF | TGTGCCAGCAGCCGTCAAACGGGACAGGGGACCGATACGCAGTATTTT
few | TRBJ2-1 | - | 14 | TRBV9 | CASSVINRGDEQFF | TGTGCCAGCAGCGTAATTAATCGAGGTGATGAGCAGTTCTTC
- | TRBJ2-1 | TRBD1 | 15 | TRBV7-3 | CASSSYRGDYNEQFF | TGTGCCAGCAGCTCGTACAGGGGGGACTACAATGAGCAGTTCTTC
few | TRBJ1-1 | - | 12 | TRBV28 | CASSLREPEAFF | TGTGCCAGCAGTTTACGGGAGCCTGAAGCTTTCTTT
- | TRBJ2-3 | - | 11 | TRBV6-6 | CASSPLDTQYF | TGTGCCAGCAGCCCCTTGGATACGCAGTATTTT
few | TRBJ2-5 | TRBD1 | 14 | TRBV6-5 | CASSFTGGGETQYF | TGTGCCAGCAGTTTTACAGGGGGCGGGGAGACCCAGTACTTC
- | TRBJ1-4 | - | 13 | TRBV6-6 | CASSPSFREKLFF | TGTGCCAGCAGTCCCTCTTTTCGTGAAAAACTGTTTTTT
- | TRBJ1-2 | TRBD1 | 15 | TRBV27 | CASSSLGQGTYGYTF | TGTGCCAGCAGTTCCCTGGGACAGGGGACCTATGGCTACACCTTC
few | TRBJ2-3 | - | 17 | TRBV4-1 | CASSQELRQIITDTQYF | TGCGCCAGCAGCCAAGAATTACGCCAGATCATCACAGATACGCAGTATTTT
- | TRBJ2-2 | - | 14 | TRBV5-1 | CASRAPDWAGELFF | TGCGCCAGCAGAGCCCCGGACTGGGCCGGGGAGCTGTTTTTT
few | TRBJ2-7 | TRBD1 | 14 | TRBV5-1 | CASSLTGDDYEQYF | TGCGCCAGCAGCTTGACAGGGGATGACTACGAGCAGTACTTC
- | TRBJ1-4 | - | 14 | TRBV6-6 | CASSYLAEGEKLFF | TGTGCCAGCAGTTACTTGGCAGAGGGTGAAAAACTGTTTTTT
many | TRBJ2-3 | TRBD2 | 15 | TRBV11-2 | CASSLDGRAPDTQYF | TGTGCCAGCAGCTTAGACGGGAGGGCCCCAGATACGCAGTATTTT
few | TRBJ2-1 | - | 13 | TRBV10-1 | CASSGWQSNEQFF | TGCGCCAGCAGTGGCTGGCAGTCCAATGAGCAGTTCTTC
few | TRBJ2-1 | - | 12 | TRBV28 | CASSLWVDEQFF | TGTGCCAGCAGTTTATGGGTAGATGAGCAGTTCTTC